The clone carrying this T cell receptor beta chain was picked up one time. What it recognizes is unknown. 13 Jbeta primers and 60 Vbeta primers were used for the PCR. The repertoire was sequenced with immunoSEQ multiplex PCR; TCRdb's copy has only in-frame clones and lacks some. The table has about 100,000 clones, 79% seen once. The data stem from a study of cytomegalovirus exposure and HLA in healthy donors. Points from the study as a whole: Reportedly, a later analysis found an Asian-associated ancestry cluster had fewer N-insertions than the approximately 700-donor mean. Other equally common chains were less clonally expanded than HLA-associated TCR beta chains, a later analysis showed.

Donors in the study were healthy people who gave bone marrow. The CDR3 runs 14 residues. Trimming left V 2 bases short and J 3 bases short, with 11 bases between. Germline lookup yields CDR1 LNHDA and CDR2 SQIVND (reference sequence). J is TRBJ2-7 and V is TRBV19; tentatively, D is TRBD1 (6 bases). The clonotype was recovered from a female donor in good health and CMV-seropositive. The sequencing sample was made of PBMCs. CDR3 nucleotides: TGTGCCAGTAGTATAAGCCGGGACAACTACGAGCAGTACTTC. It specifies CASSISRDNYEQYF.